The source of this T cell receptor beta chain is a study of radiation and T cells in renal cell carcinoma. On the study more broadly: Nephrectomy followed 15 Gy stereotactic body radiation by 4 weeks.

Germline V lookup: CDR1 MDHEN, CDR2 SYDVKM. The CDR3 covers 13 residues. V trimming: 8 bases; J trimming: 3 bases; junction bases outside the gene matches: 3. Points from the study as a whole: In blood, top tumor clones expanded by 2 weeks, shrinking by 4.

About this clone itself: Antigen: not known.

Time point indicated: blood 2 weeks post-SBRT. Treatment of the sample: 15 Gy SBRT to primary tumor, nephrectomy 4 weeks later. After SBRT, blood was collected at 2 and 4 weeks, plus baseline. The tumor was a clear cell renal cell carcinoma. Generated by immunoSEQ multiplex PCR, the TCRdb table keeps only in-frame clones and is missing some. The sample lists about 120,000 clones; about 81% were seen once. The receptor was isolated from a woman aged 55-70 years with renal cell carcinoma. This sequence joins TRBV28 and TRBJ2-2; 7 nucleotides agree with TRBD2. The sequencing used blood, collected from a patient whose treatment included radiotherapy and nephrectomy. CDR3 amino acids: CASGRGDTGELFF. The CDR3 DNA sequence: TGTGCCAGCGGACGGGGGGACACCGGGGAGCTGTTTTTT.